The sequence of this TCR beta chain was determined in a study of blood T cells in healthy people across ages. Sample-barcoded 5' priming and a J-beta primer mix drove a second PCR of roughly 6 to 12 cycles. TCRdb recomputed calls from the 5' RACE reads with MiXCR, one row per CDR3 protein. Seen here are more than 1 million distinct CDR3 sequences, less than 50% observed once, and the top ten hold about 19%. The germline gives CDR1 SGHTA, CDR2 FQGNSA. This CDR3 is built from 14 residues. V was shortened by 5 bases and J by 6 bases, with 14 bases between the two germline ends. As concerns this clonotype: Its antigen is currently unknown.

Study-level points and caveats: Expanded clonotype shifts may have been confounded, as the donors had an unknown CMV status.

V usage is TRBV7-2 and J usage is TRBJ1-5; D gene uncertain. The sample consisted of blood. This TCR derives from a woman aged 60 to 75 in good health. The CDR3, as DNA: TGTGCCAGCAGCGCCGACACAAGCGGTCAGCCCCAGCATTTT. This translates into CASSADTSGQPQHF.